Listed below are T cell receptor beta chains from one sample, sequenced in a study of T cells in Graves' hyperthyroidism and ophthalmopathy. TCRdb re-derived calls from the multiplex PCR reads in MiXCR, one entry per CDR3 protein. This table has hundreds of thousands of distinct CDR3 sequences, less than 30% appearing once. The sample was blood. These receptors came from a man aged 40-49 years with Graves' hyperthyroidism that later progressed to Graves' ophthalmopathy. Both conserved end residues are part of each CDR3. D genes are given only for firm matches. Clone size is not always given. Where it is, it says once, few, many or a class for expanded clones.

d_call | j_call | v_call | clone_size | cdr3_nt | cdr3_aa
TRBD2 | TRBJ2-5 | TRBV3-1 | many | TGTGCCAGCAGCCAAGATCCACTAGCGGAGACCCAGTACTTC | CASSQDPLAETQYF
TRBD1 | TRBJ2-5 | TRBV9 | many | TGTGCCAGCAGTGCCGACAGGGTTGGAGAGACCCAGTACTTC | CASSADRVGETQYF
NA | TRBJ2-2 | TRBV18 | few | TGTGCCAGCTCACCTCAGTCGGTTACCGGGACTTACACCGGGGAGCTGTTTTTT | CASSPQSVTGTYTGELFF
TRBD2 | TRBJ2-7 | TRBV18 | many | TGTGCCAGCTCACCAGACGAGCGGGAGGGCCCCGGCTCCTACGAGCAGTACTTC | CASSPDEREGPGSYEQYF
NA | TRBJ1-3 | TRBV20-1 | NA | TGTCAAGGGGTTTCTGGAAACACCATATATTTT | CQGVSGNTIYF
NA | TRBJ2-7 | TRBV6-1 | many | TGTGCCAGCAGAAACGGCAGGGGCGAGCAGTACTTC | CASRNGRGEQYF
NA | TRBJ2-7 | TRBV10-3 | many | TGTGCCACACGGGACGGAGGGAACTACGAGCAGTACTTC | CATRDGGNYEQYF
NA | TRBJ1-1 | TRBV5-1 | NA | TGCGCCAGCAGCGAGGGCTGGGGGCTGTATACTGAAGCTTTCTTT | CASSEGWGLYTEAFF
NA | TRBJ2-7 | TRBV6-5 | many | TGTGCCACGTCCTTAAGCGGACAACCTTCCTACGAGCAGTACTTC | CATSLSGQPSYEQYF
NA | TRBJ1-3 | TRBV19 | many | TGTGCCAGCTCCCAGGGCTCTGGAAACACCATATATTTT | CASSQGSGNTIYF
TRBD2 | TRBJ2-7 | TRBV18 | few | TGTGCCAGCTCTCAATACGGGGGGGAGCACGAGCAGTACTTC | CASSQYGGEHEQYF